Below, one T cell receptor beta chain is given with its context. Its antigen is not known. Repertoires were generated with immunoSEQ multiplex PCR, while TCRdb's copy carries only in-frame clones and drops some. The sample holds 140,000 to 150,000 clones; around 90% are singletons and the top ten take about 3.8%. The sample originates from a study of T cell responses to AZD1222 COVID-19 vaccine. At the level of the study: Second doses that came at about 4 or about 12 weeks were put together. Study outcomes and limitations: Scientists sampled the repertoires only once the peak T cell response had passed. Reports indicate that nearly half of spike-specific TCRs are directed at unmutated variant regions.

The TCR comes from an adult in good health. Sequenced here: peripheral blood, sampled on day 0 of AZD1222 vaccination.

CDR3: CAISESRRGGTDTQYF. The CDR3 DNA reads TGTGCCATCAGTGAGTCTCGACGGGGTGGTACAGATACGCAGTATTTT. The V and J genes are TRBV10-3 and TRBJ2-3; a weak D match, TRBD2 (5 bases). Germline CDR1 and CDR2: ENHRY and SYGVKD. The V end lost 0 bases, the J end lost 3 bases, and 13 bases lay between the germline ends. This CDR3 has 16 residues.